This TCR beta chain was recovered during a study of T cell changes during pregnancy in multiple sclerosis. Some clones are missing from TCRdb's copy, which holds only in-frame ones; the method was immunoSEQ multiplex PCR. Among about 38,000 clones listed, roughly 91% were seen once. CDR3 length: 14 amino acids. V gave up 5 bases and J gave up 4 bases, with 14 bases separating them. Germline loops: CDR1 MNHEY, CDR2 SMNVEV (reference sequence). This material consisted of CD4+ T cells from peripheral blood mononuclear cells, taken after pregnancy. The receptor's source is a female donor in good health, enrolled as a control in a pregnancy study. The chain uses TRBV27 and TRBJ2-5, with a weak D call TRBD2 (6 bases). The CDR3 reads CASSPKLALETQYF. The CDR3 DNA sequence: TGTGCCAGCAGTCCCAAACTAGCTCTAGAGACCCAGTACTTC.